This is a list of T cell receptor beta chains from one sample in a study of a mutant IDH1 vaccine in newly diagnosed glioma. Sequencing used immunoSEQ multiplex PCR; TCRdb keeps in-frame clones, though not all of them. The sample consists of about 68,000 clones, 79% of them appearing once. The specimen was PBMCs, collected from a glioma patient treated with radiotherapy, temozolomide or both. Receptor source: a man over 45 with glioma. The conserved cysteine and the conserved F or W are not part of the CDR3 here.

V gene,J gene,CDR3 protein
TRBV7-8,TRBJ2-5,ASSPAETQY
TRBV6-5,TRBJ1-1,ASRLGNTEAF
TRBV12-5,TRBJ1-5,ASGLPPGVCNQPQH
TRBV18,TRBJ1-1,ASSREGMNTEAF
TRBV10-2,TRBJ2-3,ASSEAGVTQY
TRBV7-2,TRBJ2-3,ASSFAADTQY
TRBV29-1,TRBJ2-1,SVERGFSYNEQF
TRBV7-9,TRBJ1-4,ASSLGVSDNEKLF
TRBV30,TRBJ1-1,ACRTGGHMNTEAF
TRBV7-9,TRBJ2-7,ASSLAAAGGVEQY
TRBV5-4,TRBJ1-1,ASSPRGGLNTEAF
TRBV5-5,TRBJ1-5,ASSLDRQPQH
TRBV19,TRBJ1-4,ASRPWGTLGEKLF
TRBV14,TRBJ1-2,ASSQPGEDNYGYT
TRBV7-2,TRBJ1-2,ASSPFRDFA
TRBV9,TRBJ1-4,ASSVEGQGSEKLF
TRBV29-1,TRBJ2-1,SVEEPVGLAGENEQF
TRBV4-1,TRBJ1-5,ASSQDGPGRQPQH
TRBV5-6,TRBJ2-7,ASSFGGYSYEQY
TRBV10-3,TRBJ1-5,AISTGQGANSNQPQH